The 28 T cell receptor beta chains presented below share a single source sample, sequenced in a study of T cells after posttransplantation cyclophosphamide. Clones were read by immunoSEQ multiplex PCR, and TCRdb kept only the in-frame ones, dropping some. This sample has tens of thousands of clones, with approximately 98% found just once. Cells defined as naive were viable CD3+CD4+ or CD3+CD8+ and CCR7+CD45RA+CD45RO-CD95-CD27+CD28+. Sequencing used naive CD4+ T cells sorted from PBMCs. The origin of the receptors is a man aged 40-55 years in good health, CMV-negative, and a related stem cell transplant donor.

The chain recombines TRBV7-2 with TRBJ2-1; D may be TRBD2 (5 bases). Germline lookup yields CDR1 SGHTA and CDR2 FQGNSA. Between the trimmed V and J ends, which lost 9 bases and 4 bases, there was a span of 16 bases. This CDR3 spans 14 amino acids. The DNA of the CDR3 is TGTGCCAGTGGAAGGGAGACTTTTTACAATGAGCAGTTCTTC. Protein product: CASGRETFYNEQFF.

In this sample, this clone turned up once. J is TRBJ2-3 and V is TRBV19; unclear D gene. CDR3 length: 14 residues. V lost 2 bases and J lost 0, with 6 bases in between. Germline V gene data show CDR1 as LNHDA and CDR2 as SQIVND (reference sequence). CDR3 sequence (DNA): TGTGCCAGTAGTATATCCGGGAGCACAGATACGCAGTATTTT. Amino acids: CASSISGSTDTQYF.

This chain uses TRBV28 with TRBJ1-5; TRBD1 might be the D (5 bases). Germline values: CDR1 MDHEN, CDR2 SYDVKM. The CDR3 covers 15 residues. Trimming left V 3 bases short and J 0 bases short, with 9 bases between. The CDR3 is CASSLPQVSNQPQHF. The CDR3 DNA reads TGTGCCAGCAGTTTGCCACAGGTTAGCAATCAGCCCCAGCATTTT.

This clone appeared a single time. The chain recombines TRBV28 with TRBJ2-1, with 10 bases lining up with TRBD2. The CDR3 sequence is 17 residues long. Per the germline V gene, CDR1 is MDHEN and CDR2 is SYDVKM. V trimming: 7 bases; J trimming: 7 bases; junction bases outside the gene matches: 16. CDR3: CASTFTSGIGGRNEQFF. In DNA form, the CDR3 reads TGTGCCAGCACCTTTACTAGCGGGATAGGGGGGAGAAATGAGCAGTTCTTC. Using reference TRBV28 and TRBJ2-1 for the parts outside the CDR3, the full variable domain is DVKVTQSSRYLVKRTGEKVFLECVQDMDHENMFWYRQDPGLGLRLIYFSYDVKMKEKGDIPEGYSVSREKKERFSLILESASTNQTSMYLCASTFTSGIGGRNEQFFGPGTRLTVL.

The chain's CDR3 is CASTGRASGNNEQFF. The CDR3 DNA follows: TGTGCCAGCACCGGAAGGGCTAGCGGGAACAATGAGCAGTTCTTC. The V call is TRBV6-5, the J call TRBJ2-1, with 9 bases matching TRBD2. The germline V gene encodes CDR1 MNHEY and CDR2 SVGAGI. V shed 7 bases, J shed 5 bases, and the junction held 9 bases outside the gene matches. This CDR3 has 15 amino acids.

This rearrangement joins TRBV10-1 to TRBJ2-1; 7 nucleotides match TRBD1. V was pared by 8 bases and J by 6 bases, with 4 bases of the junction left unmatched. From germline, CDR1 is WNHNN and CDR2 SYGVQD (reference sequence). There are 12 residues in the CDR3. This CDR3 reads CASSGQFNEQFF. As DNA, the CDR3 is TGCGCCAGCTCGGGACAGTTCAATGAGCAGTTCTTC.

The CDR3, as DNA: TGTGCCAGCAGTCTCCCAGGGCAGCCTGGGGCCAACGTCCTGACTTTC. This sequence encodes CASSLPGQPGANVLTF. The chain links TRBV28 to TRBJ2-6, with D tentatively TRBD1 (5 bases). This CDR3 spans 16 amino acids. The V end lost 5 bases, the J end lost 2 bases, and 13 bases lay between the germline ends. Germline CDR1 MDHEN, CDR2 SYDVKM.

V usage is TRBV6-1 and J usage is TRBJ1-6, with 7 bases matching TRBD1. Germline loops: CDR1 MNHNS, CDR2 SASEGT. V lost 1 base to trimming and J lost 5 bases; unmatched junction nucleotides: 8. This CDR3 has 17 amino acids. CDR3 DNA sequence: TGTGCCAGCAGTGAAGTTCTCCCGGGACAGAATAATTCACCCCTCCACTTT. Protein product: CASSEVLPGQNNSPLHF.

The rearrangement joins TRBV6-4 to TRBJ1-5; TRBD1 agrees at 10 bases. V lost 1 base to trimming and J lost 6 bases; unmatched junction nucleotides: 9. In germline, CDR1 is MRHNA, CDR2 SNTAGT. The CDR3 length is 17 residues. The chain's CDR3 is CASSDCGKDRGPQPQHF. CDR3 nucleotides: TGTGCCAGCAGTGACTGCGGTAAAGACAGGGGGCCTCAGCCCCAGCATTTT.

The chain is built from TRBV30 and TRBJ1-5; D call uncertain. CDR3 length equals 16 residues. Germline CDR1 is GTSNPN and CDR2 is SVGIG (reference sequence). V lost 0 bases to trimming and J lost 6 bases, with 18 bases between them. The CDR3 spells CAWSVSKVRWSQPQHF. CDR3 bases: TGTGCCTGGAGTGTAAGTAAAGTGAGGTGGAGTCAGCCCCAGCATTTT.

Written as DNA, the CDR3 is TGTGCCAGCAGTTACTCGGCGGGAGTGGCAGATACGCAGTATTTT. Translating gives CASSYSAGVADTQYF. The chain joins TRBV6-5 to TRBJ2-3, with 7 bases lining up with TRBD2. Germline V CDR1 and CDR2: MNHEY, SVGAGI. Trimming removed 0 bases from V and 4 bases from J; junction bases left unmatched: 4. The CDR3 runs 15 residues.

The rearrangement links TRBV29-1 to TRBJ2-7, with 10 bases matching TRBD2. Trimming cost V 4 bases and J 2 bases; bases outside gene matches: 5. Germline V CDR1 and CDR2: SQVTM, ANQGSEA. The CDR3 is made up of 14 amino acids. The CDR3 loop is CSVAGLANPYEQYF. The CDR3 DNA follows: TGCAGCGTTGCGGGACTAGCGAACCCCTACGAGCAGTACTTC.

The chain has TRBV11-2 and TRBJ2-3; 8 bases are shared with TRBD1. Germline loops: CDR1 SGHAT, CDR2 FQNNGV. The CDR3 length is 18 residues. Trimming removed 2 bases from V and 1 base from J; junction bases left unmatched: 11. The CDR3 is CASSLHPGQGRGTDTQYF. For the CDR3, the DNA is TGTGCCAGCAGCTTACACCCCGGACAGGGTAGGGGCACAGATACGCAGTATTTT.

J is TRBJ2-2 and V is TRBV6-1; possibly TRBD2 for D (5 bases). V lost 6 bases and J lost 6, with 17 bases in between. The CDR3 is made up of 15 amino acids. Per germline, CDR1 MNHNS and CDR2 SASEGT. CDR3: CASRVARIPAGELFF. CDR3 in DNA: TGTGCCAGCAGGGTAGCGCGCATCCCCGCCGGGGAGCTGTTTTTT.

The chain joins TRBV28 to TRBJ1-1; TRBD1 matches 8 bases. Trimming removed 6 bases from V and 1 base from J; junction bases left unmatched: 7. The CDR3 extends over 15 amino acids. CDR1 is MDHEN, CDR2 SYDVKM, per germline. For the CDR3, the DNA is TGTGCCAGCAGGCTTCCGGGACAGGCGAACACTGAAGCTTTCTTT. This sequence encodes CASRLPGQANTEAFF.

CDR3 sequence (DNA): TGTGCCAGTGGGGGACTAGCGGGAGGGCCCGACAATGAGCAGTTCTTC. This sequence encodes CASGGLAGGPDNEQFF. V gene TRBV19 combines with J gene TRBJ2-1; 16 positions match TRBD2. J gave up 5 bases and V 8 bases, and 6 bases lay outside the gene matches. Germline CDR1 LNHDA, CDR2 SQIVND (reference sequence). The CDR3 loop spans 16 amino acids.

The chain links TRBV20-1 to TRBJ2-7, with D uncertain. CDR3 length equals 11 residues. V lost 3 bases to trimming and J lost 2 bases, with 5 bases between them. Germline CDR1 reads DFQATT; CDR2 reads SNEGSKA (reference sequence). Here the CDR3 reads CSASPAYEQYF. The CDR3 DNA sequence: TGCAGTGCTAGTCCGGCCTACGAGCAGTACTTC.

In this sample, this clone turned up once. J is TRBJ2-7 and V is TRBV5-4; 9 bases are shared with TRBD1. The CDR3 runs to 15 residues. The germline V gene encodes CDR1 SGHNT and CDR2 YYREEE (reference sequence). V trimming: 0 bases; J trimming: 2 bases; junction bases outside the gene matches: 3. Here the CDR3 reads CASSLEDRGTYEQYF. DNA of the CDR3: TGTGCCAGCAGCTTGGAGGACAGGGGTACCTACGAGCAGTACTTC.

Only one count was recorded for this clone. V gene TRBV7-9 combines with J gene TRBJ2-1; 8 bases fit TRBD2. Germline values: CDR1 SEHNR, CDR2 FQNEAQ (reference sequence). CDR3 size: 16 residues. With 1 base clipped from V and 2 bases from J, the junction kept 4 bases outside the gene matches. The chain's CDR3 is CASSLGSGGAYNEQFF. CDR3 DNA: TGTGCCAGCAGCTTAGGGTCGGGAGGGGCCTACAATGAGCAGTTCTTC.

CDR3 residues: CASSESGTGGTEAFF. The DNA for the CDR3 is TGCGCCAGCAGTGAGTCCGGGACAGGGGGCACTGAAGCTTTCTTT. The chain recombines TRBV10-1 with TRBJ1-1, with TRBD1 matching 11 bases. The CDR3 spans 15 residues. The V and J ends lost 0 bases and 4 bases, in that order; junction bases with no gene match: 1. The germline V gene encodes CDR1 WNHNN and CDR2 SYGVQD (reference sequence).

The CDR3 nucleotides are TGTGCCAGCAGCTCCGGGACTAGCGCGAGTTACGAGCAGTACTTC. This translates into CASSSGTSASYEQYF. The chain recombines TRBV7-6 with TRBJ2-7; 10 positions match TRBD2. V lost 4 bases to trimming and J lost 4 bases; unmatched junction nucleotides: 7. Germline V gene lookup returns CDR1 SGHVS and CDR2 FNYEAQ. This CDR3 has 15 amino acids.

This clone was seen just once. The chain couples TRBV11-2 to TRBJ2-1, with TRBD2 matching over 10 bases. V was pared by 8 bases and J by 2 bases, with 3 bases of the junction left unmatched. This CDR3 is 14 amino acids long. The germline V gene has CDR1 SGHAT and CDR2 FQNNGV. CDR3 DNA sequence: TGTGCCAGCTCTCTAGCGGGAGCCTACAATGAGCAGTTCTTC. It codes for CASSLAGAYNEQFF.

V usage is TRBV6-5 and J usage is TRBJ1-4; 7 nucleotides agree with TRBD1. This CDR3 comprises 16 residues. After removal of 0 bases from V and 8 bases from J, the junction contained 9 bases not matched to a gene. Germline CDR1 is MNHEY and CDR2 is SVGAGI. The chain's CDR3 is CASSYSRYRGSEKLFF. The CDR3 bases are TGTGCCAGCAGTTACTCGAGATACAGGGGAAGCGAAAAACTGTTTTTT.

This clone was recorded only once. The V call is TRBV28, the J call TRBJ1-1, with D possibly being TRBD1 (5 bases). The germline V gene encodes CDR1 MDHEN and CDR2 SYDVKM. Deletions cut 6 bases from V and 1 base from J, with 9 bases between. The CDR3 has 13 residues. Here the CDR3 DNA reads TGTGCCAGCAGCAGACAGACGAACACTGAAGCTTTCTTT. As protein: CASSRQTNTEAFF. Using reference TRBV28 and TRBJ1-1 for the parts outside the CDR3, the full variable domain is DVKVTQSSRYLVKRTGEKVFLECVQDMDHENMFWYRQDPGLGLRLIYFSYDVKMKEKGDIPEGYSVSREKKERFSLILESASTNQTSMYLCASSRQTNTEAFFGQGTRLTVV.

This chain joins TRBV19 and TRBJ1-5; 9 nucleotides agree with TRBD1. The germline gives CDR1 LNHDA, CDR2 SQIVND (reference sequence). Trimming at V came to 5 bases and at J to 2 bases, leaving 4 bases not matched to a gene. The CDR3 runs to 15 residues. This CDR3 is CASSRQGDGNQPQHF. Here the CDR3 DNA reads TGTGCCAGTAGTCGACAGGGGGATGGCAATCAGCCCCAGCATTTT. The full variable domain, completed using reference TRBV19 and TRBJ1-5, is DGGITQSPKYLFRKEGQNVTLSCEQNLNHDAMYWYRQDPGQGLRLIYYSQIVNDFQKGDIAEGYSVSREKKESFPLTVTSAQKNPTAFYLCASSRQGDGNQPQHFGDGTRLSIL.

The rearrangement links TRBV6-6 to TRBJ1-2; D unresolved. The CDR3 is 14 residues long. The V end was cut by 2 bases, the J end by 4 bases, with 11 bases between. From germline, CDR1 is MNHNY and CDR2 SVGAGI (reference sequence). CDR3 loop: CASSYADSSYGYTF. In nucleotides, the CDR3 is TGTGCCAGCAGTTACGCCGACTCTTCCTATGGCTACACCTTC.

V is TRBV6-1 and J is TRBJ2-3; 7 positions match TRBD2. V shed 10 bases and J 8 bases; nucleotides not matched to a gene: 12. CDR1 is MNHNS, CDR2 SASEGT, per germline. The CDR3 contains 13 residues. The DNA of the CDR3 is TGTGCCACCATACTAGCGCGACTCGGTACGCAGTATTTT. As protein: CATILARLGTQYF.

The chain has TRBV5-8 and TRBJ2-5; TRBD1 matches at 10 bases. The length of the CDR3 is 16 residues. V was pared by 4 bases and J by 3 bases, with 9 bases of the junction left unmatched. From germline, CDR1 is SGHTS and CDR2 YDEGEE. DNA of the CDR3: TGTGCCAGCAGCCCAGGGACAGGGGTTAGCGAAGAGACCCAGTACTTC. Protein sequence: CASSPGTGVSEETQYF.